A selection of T cell receptor beta chains follows, all from one sample in a study of identical twins. TCRdb used MiXCR to reprocess the 5' RACE reads, holding one entry per CDR3 protein. The repertoire holds 400,000 to 550,000 distinct CDR3 sequences, with 13% to 15% as singletons. These same data were also listed under a study on yellow fever vaccine responses in identical twins.

Sequencing used CD4+ T cells sorted from blood. The source is a woman between 18 and 30 years old in good health. CDR3s include the opening cysteine and the closing phenylalanine or tryptophan. The D gene is left open where the match is weak. Clone size is shown for a subset of rows, as once, few, many or a class of expanded clone.

j_call d_call v_call clone_size cdr3_aa cdr3_nt
TRBJ1-2 . TRBV2 . CASGPEYGYTF TGTGCCAGCGGCCCGGAGTATGGCTACACCTTC
TRBJ2-3 . TRBV28 . CASSLAFSLLTDTQYF TGTGCCAGCAGTTTGGCATTTTCCCTTTTAACAGATACGCAGTATTTT
TRBJ1-1 . TRBV11-2 . CASSALPGGRNTEAFF TGTGCCAGCAGCGCCCTTCCAGGCGGGCGGAACACTGAAGCTTTCTTT
TRBJ2-5 TRBD2 TRBV29-1 many CSVDSAGGETQYF TGCAGCGTTGATTCTGCGGGGGGGGAGACCCAGTACTTC
TRBJ1-2 TRBD1 TRBV7-3 . CASSFTGGATPGGYTF TGTGCCAGCAGCTTTACAGGGGGCGCGACCCCTGGAGGCTACACCTTC
TRBJ2-2 TRBD2 TRBV5-1 many CASSSNLRTSGNGELFF TGCGCCAGCAGCTCGAATCTACGGACTAGCGGGAACGGGGAGCTGTTTTTT
TRBJ2-5 TRBD2 TRBV7-3 few CASSLTGLAGTSQYF TGTGCCAGCAGCTTAACGGGACTAGCGGGGACCTCCCAGTACTTC
TRBJ1-1 TRBD1 TRBV24-1 . CATSDWDSEAFF TGTGCCACCAGTGATTGGGACAGCGAAGCTTTCTTT
TRBJ2-5 . TRBV11-2 many CASSGGIADQETQYF TGTGCCAGCAGCGGGGGAATAGCGGACCAAGAGACCCAGTACTTC
TRBJ1-3 . TRBV7-2 few CASSLTGSLSGNTIYF TGTGCCAGCAGCCTAACCGGGTCTCTCTCTGGAAACACCATATATTTT
TRBJ2-7 . TRBV18 . CASSPWGDPYEQYF TGTGCCAGCTCACCATGGGGGGACCCCTACGAGCAGTACTTC
TRBJ2-1 TRBD2 TRBV12-3/TRBV12-4 few CASRHLAGPHNEQFF TGTGCCAGCAGACACCTAGCGGGACCCCACAATGAGCAGTTCTTC
TRBJ2-5 TRBD2 TRBV3-1 . CASSQGLAGTETQYF TGTGCCAGCAGCCAGGGACTAGCGGGGACGGAGACCCAGTACTTC
TRBJ1-2 . TRBV20-1 few CSASNRNYGYTF TGCAGTGCTAGTAACAGGAACTATGGCTACACCTTC
TRBJ1-3 . TRBV7-3 few CASSDTGNTIYF TGTGCCAGCAGCGACACAGGAAACACCATATATTTT
TRBJ2-1 . TRBV5-1 once CASSFQGISNEQFF TGCGCCAGCAGCTTCCAGGGAATCTCGAATGAGCAGTTCTTC
TRBJ2-1 TRBD2 TRBV5-5 . CASSLRVLAGSSYNEQFF TGTGCCAGCAGCTTGCGGGTGTTAGCGGGGAGCTCCTACAATGAGCAGTTCTTC
TRBJ2-2 TRBD1 TRBV12-3/TRBV12-4 . CASSTWTGGDTGELFF TGTGCCAGCAGTACCTGGACAGGGGGGGACACCGGGGAGCTGTTTTTT
TRBJ2-1 TRBD2 TRBV20-1 once CSAPMRRTSGSAEQFF TGCAGTGCGCCGATGCGCCGGACTAGCGGGAGCGCTGAGCAGTTCTTC
TRBJ1-5 . TRBV28 . CASSTDSLGNQPQHF TGTGCCAGCAGCACGGACAGTTTGGGCAATCAGCCCCAGCATTTT
TRBJ2-3 TRBD2 TRBV28 . CASSSAGTSVSTDTQYF TGTGCCAGCAGCTCCGCCGGGACTAGCGTGAGCACAGATACGCAGTATTTT
TRBJ2-1 . TRBV4-2 few CASSRRTENEQFF TGTGCCAGCAGCCGCCGGACAGAGAATGAGCAGTTCTTC
TRBJ2-7 TRBD2 TRBV6-1 few CASRRSFGGSVQYEQYF TGTGCCAGCAGACGGTCCTTTGGCGGGAGCGTCCAGTACGAGCAGTACTTC
TRBJ2-7 TRBD1 TRBV27 many CASRTTGVSYEQYF TGTGCCAGTCGCACGACAGGGGTCTCCTACGAGCAGTACTTC
TRBJ1-4 TRBD1 TRBV9 few CASSLRQGPREKLFF TGTGCCAGCAGCTTGCGACAGGGCCCTCGGGAAAAACTGTTTTTT
TRBJ2-1 . TRBV28 . CASRPELASNEQFF TGTGCCAGCAGGCCCGAACTAGCTAGCAATGAGCAGTTCTTC
TRBJ2-7 . TRBV7-6 . CASSESGGGGQEQYF TGTGCCAGCAGCGAATCGGGTGGAGGGGGTCAAGAGCAGTACTTC
TRBJ2-2 . TRBV12-3/TRBV12-4 many CASSERNTGELFF TGTGCCAGCAGTGAGCGGAACACCGGGGAGCTGTTTTTT
TRBJ1-1 . TRBV21-1 . CASSNYRVLGTMNTEAFF TGTGCCAGCAGCAATTACAGGGTACTTGGAACAATGAACACTGAAGCTTTCTTT
TRBJ2-1 TRBD2 TRBV7-3 . CASSPDSGGPYNEQFF TGTGCCAGCAGCCCCGATAGCGGGGGGCCTTACAATGAGCAGTTCTTC
TRBJ2-1 . TRBV28 few CASRSLGGEQFF TGTGCCAGCAGGTCATTGGGTGGGGAGCAGTTCTTC
TRBJ1-2 . TRBV15 many CATSRDREALVYGYTF TGTGCCACCAGCAGAGACCGAGAGGCTCTCGTCTATGGCTACACCTTC
TRBJ1-1 TRBD1 TRBV5-1 many CASSDRANTEAFF TGCGCCAGCAGCGACAGGGCCAACACTGAAGCTTTCTTT
TRBJ1-4 . TRBV12-3/TRBV12-4 few CASRPKGEKLFF TGTGCCAGCAGACCAAAAGGAGAAAAACTGTTTTTT
TRBJ1-6 . TRBV5-1 few CASRETSSYNSPLHF TGCGCCAGCAGGGAGACTAGCTCCTATAATTCACCCCTCCACTTT
TRBJ2-2 . TRBV5-1 . CASRFWDTGELFF TGCGCCAGCAGATTTTGGGACACCGGGGAGCTGTTTTTT
TRBJ1-2 . TRBV6-5 few CASSYLGGVNYGYTF TGTGCCAGCAGTTATCTCGGGGGAGTTAACTATGGCTACACCTTC
TRBJ1-1 . TRBV5-5 few CASSLTGYMNTEAFF TGTGCCAGCAGCTTGACAGGGTACATGAACACTGAAGCTTTCTTT
TRBJ2-1 TRBD2 TRBV20-1 . CSARDRLAGGPGEQFF TGCAGTGCTAGAGACCGTCTAGCGGGAGGCCCGGGTGAGCAGTTCTTC
TRBJ2-7 TRBD1 TRBV20-1 . CSANSPGQANYEQYF TGCAGTGCTAACAGCCCGGGACAGGCTAACTACGAGCAGTACTTC
TRBJ1-2 . TRBV4-3 . CASSQRANYGYTF TGCGCCAGCAGCCAACGAGCCAACTATGGCTACACCTTC
TRBJ1-4 . TRBV7-2 . CASSQGKANEKLFF TGTGCCAGCAGTCAGGGGAAAGCTAATGAAAAACTGTTTTTT
TRBJ1-1 . TRBV5-1 . CASSFRDPEDTEAFF TGCGCCAGCAGCTTCCGGGACCCCGAGGACACTGAAGCTTTCTTT
TRBJ2-2 . TRBV25-1 . CASSAIGSTGELFF TGTGCCAGCAGTGCCATCGGTTCCACCGGGGAGCTGTTTTTT
TRBJ1-4 . TRBV10-3 few CAISEKGQLSEKLFF TGTGCCATCAGTGAGAAAGGACAGCTTAGTGAAAAACTGTTTTTT
TRBJ2-2 . TRBV29-1 . CSVLKGITGELFF TGCAGCGTTTTAAAGGGCATCACCGGGGAGCTGTTTTTT
TRBJ2-5 . TRBV2 . CASSQMRETQGTQYF TGTGCCAGCAGCCAGATGAGGGAAACCCAAGGGACCCAGTACTTC
TRBJ1-5 TRBD1 TRBV12-3/TRBV12-4 few CASSDRARNGQPQHF TGTGCCAGCAGCGACAGGGCTAGAAATGGTCAGCCCCAGCATTTT
TRBJ2-5 . TRBV25-1 . CASRDSSETQYF TGTGCCAGCAGGGACAGTTCGGAGACCCAGTACTTC
TRBJ2-5 TRBD2 TRBV4-3 few CASSQDRVAGGRETQYF TGCGCCAGCAGCCAAGATCGAGTGGCGGGAGGTCGGGAGACCCAGTACTTC
TRBJ2-7 . TRBV7-9 . CASSLWQGNEQYF TGTGCCAGCAGCTTATGGCAGGGAAATGAGCAGTACTTC
TRBJ1-1 . TRBV7-2 few CASSLARGAATEAFF TGTGCCAGCAGCTTAGCTAGAGGGGCGGCCACTGAAGCTTTCTTT
TRBJ1-5 . TRBV12-3/TRBV12-4 many CASSSGGQPQHF TGTGCCAGCAGTTCGGGGGGGCAGCCCCAGCATTTT
TRBJ1-3 . TRBV14 . CASSQRTQSGNTIYF TGTGCCAGCAGCCAGAGGACACAATCTGGAAACACCATATATTTT